The 17 T cell receptor beta chains given below trace back to one sample, sequenced in a study of T cell responses to AZD1222 COVID-19 vaccine. TCRdb's table, derived via immunoSEQ multiplex PCR, lists solely in-frame clones and lacks some. In the table there are about 160,000 clones, roughly nine tenths of which are singletons. Sequences were derived from peripheral blood, sampled on day 0 of AZD1222 vaccination. The origin of the receptors is an adult in good health.

The chain uses TRBV6-2 or TRBV6-3 and TRBJ2-1; D gene ambiguous. V dropped 2 bases and J dropped 3 bases, with 11 bases sitting between them. The CDR3 has 15 amino acids. CDR1 is MNHEY and CDR2 is SVGEGT in the germline V gene. CDR3 in DNA: TGTGCCAGCAGTTACGACCCCTCTCGCTACAATGAGCAGTTCTTC. The encoded protein is CASSYDPSRYNEQFF.

This clone was seen once. This chain connects TRBV18 to TRBJ1-2; weak D call: TRBD1 (6 bases). V was clipped by 3 bases and J by 8 bases, with 13 bases between them. The CDR3 is made up of 13 amino acids. Germline CDR1 is KGHSH and CDR2 is LQKENI. The CDR3 DNA reads as TGTGCCAGCTCACCGGGGGCAGGGCCCGGCTACACCTTC. It encodes CASSPGAGPGYTF.

The rearrangement uses TRBV29-1 and TRBJ1-3, with D tentatively TRBD1 (5 bases). This CDR3 has 13 amino acids. Per the germline V gene, CDR1 is SQVTM and CDR2 is ANQGSEA. V lost 7 bases to trimming and J lost 0 bases, with 10 bases between them. The CDR3 DNA is TGCAGCGCGGACGGGGCCTCTGGAAACACCATATATTTT. It codes for CSADGASGNTIYF. The full variable domain, with the rest looked up from reference TRBV29-1 and TRBJ1-3, is SAVISQKPSRDICQRGTSLTIQCQVDSQVTMMFWYRQQPGQSLTLIATANQGSEATYESGFVIDKFPISRPNLTFSTLTVSNMSPEDSSIYLCSADGASGNTIYFGEGSWLTVV.

The chain combines TRBV5-6 with TRBJ1-1, with unresolved D. CDR1 and CDR2 from the germline V gene are SGHDT and YYEEEE. The CDR3 loop spans 15 amino acids. V was shortened by 0 bases and J by 7 bases, with 16 bases between the two germline ends. The CDR3 reads CASSLELRLGREAFF. The CDR3 region has the DNA TGTGCCAGCAGCTTGGAACTCAGGCTCGGGCGTGAAGCTTTCTTT.

The CDR3 bases are TGTGCCACCAGTGATAAGGGACAGGGGGCTAATGAGCAGTTCTTC. Its translation: CATSDKGQGANEQFF. V gene TRBV24-1 combines with J gene TRBJ2-1; 12 bases match TRBD1. The CDR3 is 15 residues long. Germline CDR1 reads KGHDR; CDR2 reads SFDVKD. The J segment lost 7 bases and the V segment lost 3 bases, leaving 3 bases of the junction unmatched.

The chain carries TRBV5-6 and TRBJ2-7; D remains unclear. V was trimmed by 0 bases and J by 5 bases, leaving 9 bases between them. The germline V gene has CDR1 SGHDT and CDR2 YYEEEE. CDR3 length equals 13 residues. The CDR3 coding sequence is TGTGCCAGCAGCTTGGGGCTGGGTGACGAGCAGTACTTC. This translates into CASSLGLGDEQYF. The full variable domain, in which reference TRBV5-6 and TRBJ2-7 provide the parts outside the CDR3, is DAGVTQSPTHLIKTRGQQVTLRCSPKSGHDTVSWYQQALGQGPQFIFQYYEEEERQRGNFPDRFSGHQFPNYSSELNVNALLLGDSALYLCASSLGLGDEQYFGPGTRLTVT.

The chain couples TRBV7-9 to TRBJ1-3, with D possibly matching TRBD1 (6 bases). Trimming pared 8 bases from V and 4 bases from J, leaving 27 bases between. The CDR3 contains 18 residues. Germline-derived CDR1 and CDR2 are SEHNR and FQNEAQ (reference sequence). DNA of the CDR3: TGTGCCAGCTCCGGGACAATTGTATGGGGACCGGGGGGAAACACCATATATTTT. Its translation: CASSGTIVWGPGGNTIYF.

The chain has TRBV6-5 and TRBJ1-4; 9 nucleotides match TRBD1. The germline CDR1 and CDR2 sequences are MNHEY and SVGAGI. V was pared by 4 bases and J by 6 bases, with 3 bases of the junction left unmatched. CDR3 length: 14 residues. In DNA, the CDR3 is TGTGCCAGCAGTTCCGGGACAGGGCATGAAAAACTGTTTTTT. Encoded protein: CASSSGTGHEKLFF.

This clone showed up just once. The gene calls are TRBV19 and TRBJ2-1; 11 positions match TRBD2. Germline values: CDR1 LNHDA, CDR2 SQIVND (reference sequence). There are 15 residues in the CDR3. V was pared by 7 bases and J by 9 bases, with 11 bases of the junction left unmatched. CDR3 amino acids: CASTLSGLAASEQFF. The CDR3 DNA is TGTGCCAGTACTCTCTCGGGACTAGCGGCCAGTGAGCAGTTCTTC.

This clone was counted once. This rearrangement joins TRBV4-3 to TRBJ1-2; D might be TRBD1 (5 bases). V lost 0 bases and J lost 2, with 13 bases in between. The CDR3 runs 16 residues. Germline lookup yields CDR1 LGHNA and CDR2 YSLEER. CDR3 in amino acids: CASSQDGAGRNYGYTF. The CDR3 DNA is TGCGCCAGCAGCCAAGATGGGGCAGGCAGGAACTATGGCTACACCTTC.

This clone was counted once. The chain links TRBV28 to TRBJ1-4; tentative D call: TRBD1 (5 bases). The V end was cut by 3 bases, the J end by 8 bases, with 13 bases between. The CDR3 is 14 residues long. CDR1 and CDR2 from the germline V gene are MDHEN and SYDVKM. The CDR3 reads CASSFFGTVEKLFF. DNA of the CDR3: TGTGCCAGCAGTTTCTTCGGGACTGTCGAAAAACTGTTTTTT.

The chain carries TRBV4-1 and TRBJ2-7, with D perhaps matching TRBD2 (5 bases). CDR3 length: 15 residues. Germline CDR1 reads MGHRA; CDR2 reads YSYEKL. V dropped 0 bases and J dropped 1 base, with 10 bases sitting between them. Here the CDR3 DNA reads TGCGCCAGCAGCCAAGACCCTAGCAGGTCCTACGAGCAGTACTTC. Translating gives CASSQDPSRSYEQYF.

The chain is built from TRBV11-2 and TRBJ2-2; 12 bases agree with TRBD2. Germline-derived CDR1 and CDR2 are SGHAT and FQNNGV. J was trimmed by 7 bases and V by 7 bases; bases with no gene match: 7. The CDR3 is 15 residues long. CDR3 sequence: CASKRTSGTGGELFF. The CDR3 region has the DNA TGTGCCAGCAAGAGGACTAGCGGGACTGGCGGGGAGCTGTTTTTT.

This sequence joins TRBV19 and TRBJ2-7; D is ambiguous. Germline V gene lookup returns CDR1 LNHDA and CDR2 SQIVND (reference sequence). The V and J ends lost 7 bases and 3 bases respectively, with 13 bases between them. The length of the CDR3 is 13 residues. The CDR3 DNA follows: TGTGCCAGTACCCCGGGTCCGATCTACGAGCAGTACTTC. Encoded protein: CASTPGPIYEQYF.

The rearrangement uses TRBV28 and TRBJ2-7; TRBD1 matches at 8 bases. The CDR3 spans 16 residues. CDR1 and CDR2 from the germline V gene are MDHEN and SYDVKM. Trimming took 1 base from V and 0 from J; bases not matched to a gene: 5. CDR3 amino acids: CASSLLDRAISYEQYF. DNA for the CDR3: TGTGCCAGCAGTTTATTGGACAGGGCGATCTCCTACGAGCAGTACTTC. Complete variable domain (other parts from reference TRBV28 and TRBJ2-7): DVKVTQSSRYLVKRTGEKVFLECVQDMDHENMFWYRQDPGLGLRLIYFSYDVKMKEKGDIPEGYSVSREKKERFSLILESASTNQTSMYLCASSLLDRAISYEQYFGPGTRLTVT.

The V gene is TRBV28, the J gene TRBJ2-7; TRBD2 matches at 14 bases. From germline, CDR1 is MDHEN and CDR2 SYDVKM. This CDR3 has 24 residues. V shed 5 bases and J 4 bases; nucleotides not matched to a gene: 31. CDR3 sequence reads: CASSPDPTWTSGRKPVNADYEQYF. The CDR3, as DNA: TGTGCCAGCAGTCCCGACCCCACGTGGACTAGCGGGAGGAAGCCCGTGAATGCAGATTACGAGCAGTACTTC.

The rearrangement links TRBV5-5 to TRBJ1-3, with D uncertain. The CDR3 sequence is 11 residues long. V was trimmed by 0 bases and J by 10 bases, leaving 5 bases between them. Germline assignment: CDR1 SGHKS and CDR2 YYEKEE (reference sequence). The CDR3 DNA sequence: TGTGCCAGCAGCTTGGACATAACCATATATTTT. The encoded protein is CASSLDITIYF. The whole variable domain, filled in from reference TRBV5-5 and TRBJ1-3, reads DAGVTQSPTHLIKTRGQQVTLRCSPISGHKSVSWYQQVLGQGPQFIFQYYEKEERGRGNFPDRFSARQFPNYSSELNVNALLLGDSALYLCASSLDITIYFGEGSWLTVV.